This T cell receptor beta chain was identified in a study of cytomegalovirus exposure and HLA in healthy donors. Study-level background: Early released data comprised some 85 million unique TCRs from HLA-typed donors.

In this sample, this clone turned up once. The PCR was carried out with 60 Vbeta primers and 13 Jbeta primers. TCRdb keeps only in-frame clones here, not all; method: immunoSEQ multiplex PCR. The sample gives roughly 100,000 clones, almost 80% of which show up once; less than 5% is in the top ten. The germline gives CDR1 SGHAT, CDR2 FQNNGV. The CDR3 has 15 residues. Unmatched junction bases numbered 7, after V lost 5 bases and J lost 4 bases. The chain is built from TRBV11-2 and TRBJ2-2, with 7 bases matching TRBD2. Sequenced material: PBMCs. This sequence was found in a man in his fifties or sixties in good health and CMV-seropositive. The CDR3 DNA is TGTGCCAGCAGCGCTAACTGGGAGGGCACCGGGGAGCTGTTTTTT. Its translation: CASSANWEGTGELFF. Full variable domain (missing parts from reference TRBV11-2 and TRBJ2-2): EAGVAQSPRYKIIEKRQSVAFWCNPISGHATLYWYQQILGQGPKLLIQFQNNGVVDDSQLPKDRFSAERLKGVDSTLKIQPAKLEDSAVYLCASSANWEGTGELFFGEGSRLTVL.